The entry below describes one TCR beta chain. Its target is unknown. The data are from a study of cytomegalovirus exposure and HLA in healthy donors. Study results and limitations: Judged likely to be a sequencing artifact was a cluster of highly shared sequence variants.

Primers included in the PCR were 60 Vbeta and 13 Jbeta primers. Using immunoSEQ multiplex PCR, the repertoire was profiled, and TCRdb retains in-frame clones only, with some absent. The sample lists about 100,000 clones, about 79% occurring once. Germline CDR1 reads SGHRS; CDR2 reads YFSETQ. The CDR3 is 16 amino acids. V was trimmed by 0 bases and J by 2 bases, leaving 12 bases between them. The chain links TRBV5-1 to TRBJ2-1; D may be TRBD2 (7 bases). The TCR was taken from a female donor in good health and CMV-seropositive. The specimen sequenced was PBMCs. Here the CDR3 reads CASSLAGGPTYNEQFF. CDR3 DNA sequence: TGCGCCAGCAGCTTGGCCGGGGGGCCAACCTACAATGAGCAGTTCTTC.